This T cell receptor beta chain was identified during a study of blood T cell repertoires in COVID-19. Background on the study: Acute-phase and convalescent COVID-19 samples originated in the United States, Italy and Spain.

This clone was detected once. Enrollees, about 18 to 95 years old, lived in 20 to 25 US areas. The study counted Cohort 3 donors as recovered given two negative PCRs, clearance, or symptom resolution. Trimming shortened V by 1 base and J by 1 base, and 11 bases separated the two germline ends. Germline V gene data show CDR1 as SEHNR and CDR2 as FQNEAQ (reference sequence). The CDR3 totals 16 residues. Measured with immunoSEQ multiplex PCR; TCRdb has only the in-frame clones, and not every one. The sample holds 260,000 or so clones, 80% to 90% seen once. The sample taken for sequencing was PBMCs or T cells enriched from blood (not recorded which). The chain has TRBV7-9 and TRBJ1-5; no clear D gene. The sequence was obtained from a man between 18 and 35 years old who had recovered from COVID-19. CDR3 amino acids: CASSLDESTSNQPQHF. Written as DNA, the CDR3 is TGTGCCAGCAGCTTAGATGAGTCTACGAGCAATCAGCCCCAGCATTTT.